The entry that follows covers one T cell receptor (beta chain) sequence. These data originate in a study of T cell changes during pregnancy in multiple sclerosis. The table came from immunoSEQ multiplex PCR; TCRdb's copy has only in-frame clones and leaves some out. The sample lists around 80,000 clones; roughly 94% were seen once. J was trimmed by 6 bases and V by 0 bases; bases with no gene match: 6. This CDR3 comprises 16 residues. Germline lookup yields CDR1 MGHRA and CDR2 YSYEKL. The chain links TRBV4-1 to TRBJ2-7; 12 nucleotides line up with TRBD1. The sequence was obtained from a female donor with multiple sclerosis, enrolled in a pregnancy study. The material sequenced was peripheral blood, taken before pregnancy. The CDR3 nucleotides read TGCGCCAGCAGCCAAGATCCGGGGACAGGGGGCGTCGAGCAGTACTTC. As protein: CASSQDPGTGGVEQYF.